A selection of T cell receptor beta chains follows, all from one sample in a study of spatial heterogeneity in lung cancer. MiXCR, applied by TCRdb to the 5' RACE reads, yields one record per CDR3 protein. The sample includes about 10,000 distinct CDR3 sequences, approximately 12% of them seen just once. The sequences come from lung tumor tissue, collected at surgery. The receptors shown here come from a female donor with early-stage non-small cell lung cancer. Both conserved end residues are part of each CDR3. Each record gives: clone size, J gene, D gene, CDR3 length, V gene, CDR3 DNA, CDR3 protein. A D gene is named only where the DNA matches it firmly. Clone size is shown for a subset of rows, as once, few, many or a class of expanded clone.

clone size: NA; J gene: TRBJ1-2; D gene: NA; CDR3 length: 11; V gene: TRBV7-9; CDR3 DNA: TGTGCCATCGCCGAAGGCAATGGCTACACCTTC; CDR3 protein: CAIAEGNGYTF
clone size: NA; J gene: TRBJ1-1; D gene: NA; CDR3 length: 14; V gene: TRBV5-1; CDR3 DNA: TGCGCCAGCAGCCTTTATGAAACTGACACTGAAGCTTTCTTT; CDR3 protein: CASSLYETDTEAFF
clone size: few; J gene: TRBJ2-7; D gene: NA; CDR3 length: 13; V gene: TRBV7-2; CDR3 DNA: TGTGCCAGCAGCCAGCAAGGGGGCTACGAGCAGTACTTC; CDR3 protein: CASSQQGGYEQYF
clone size: NA; J gene: TRBJ2-1; D gene: NA; CDR3 length: 13; V gene: TRBV7-2; CDR3 DNA: TGTGCCAGCAGCTTCGTCCGGTACAATGAGCAGTTCTTC; CDR3 protein: CASSFVRYNEQFF
clone size: many; J gene: TRBJ1-1; D gene: TRBD1; CDR3 length: 14; V gene: TRBV6-6; CDR3 DNA: TGTGCCAGCAGTATTCGGACAGGGAACACTGAAGCTTTCTTT; CDR3 protein: CASSIRTGNTEAFF
clone size: few; J gene: TRBJ2-7; D gene: NA; CDR3 length: 12; V gene: TRBV10-3; CDR3 DNA: TGTGCCATCAGTGAGCATCAATACGAGCAGTACTTC; CDR3 protein: CAISEHQYEQYF
clone size: many; J gene: TRBJ2-3; D gene: TRBD1; CDR3 length: 16; V gene: TRBV4-3; CDR3 DNA: TGCGCCAGCAGCCAAGAGTGGCAGGGGGCATCAGATACGCAGTATTTT; CDR3 protein: CASSQEWQGASDTQYF
clone size: medium-sized; J gene: TRBJ1-5; D gene: NA; CDR3 length: 13; V gene: TRBV28; CDR3 DNA: TGTGCCACCGGACAGTTTCTTAGATCAGCCCAGCATTTT; CDR3 protein: CATGQFLRSAQHF
clone size: few; J gene: TRBJ2-4; D gene: NA; CDR3 length: 15; V gene: TRBV18; CDR3 DNA: TGTGCCAGCTCACCGGGACTGGTAGCCAAAAACATTCAGTACTTC; CDR3 protein: CASSPGLVAKNIQYF
clone size: few; J gene: TRBJ2-3; D gene: NA; CDR3 length: 14; V gene: TRBV5-4; CDR3 DNA: TGTGCCAGCAGCTCCCCCTCGATGGGGGATACGCAGTATTTT; CDR3 protein: CASSSPSMGDTQYF
clone size: many; J gene: TRBJ1-1; D gene: NA; CDR3 length: 15; V gene: TRBV5-1; CDR3 DNA: TGCGCCAGCAGCTTGGATGCGGGATCGAACACTGAAGCTTTCTTT; CDR3 protein: CASSLDAGSNTEAFF
clone size: many; J gene: TRBJ1-4; D gene: NA; CDR3 length: 13; V gene: TRBV20-1; CDR3 DNA: TGCAGTGCCAAAAGATACAGGGTTTCGGGCGGGCGATTT; CDR3 protein: CSAKRYRVSGGRF
clone size: many; J gene: TRBJ2-5; D gene: TRBD2; CDR3 length: 14; V gene: TRBV3-1; CDR3 DNA: TGTGCCAGCAGCCAAGAGTCTAGCGGAGAGACCCAGTACTTC; CDR3 protein: CASSQESSGETQYF
clone size: medium-sized; J gene: TRBJ1-5; D gene: NA; CDR3 length: 20; V gene: TRBV23-1; CDR3 DNA: TGCGCCAGCAGTCAATCCTCCGGGAGCCGGATTAAGGGACCTAATCAGCCCCAGCATTTT; CDR3 protein: CASSQSSGSRIKGPNQPQHF
clone size: many; J gene: TRBJ2-7; D gene: NA; CDR3 length: 11; V gene: TRBV29-1; CDR3 DNA: TGCAGCGTTGATGTAGGTTACGAGCAGTACTTC; CDR3 protein: CSVDVGYEQYF
clone size: many; J gene: TRBJ2-7; D gene: TRBD1; CDR3 length: 15; V gene: TRBV28; CDR3 DNA: TGTGCCAGCAGTTTAGGAGACAGGGTATCCTACGAGCAGTACTTC; CDR3 protein: CASSLGDRVSYEQYF
clone size: NA; J gene: TRBJ1-1; D gene: NA; CDR3 length: 14; V gene: TRBV27; CDR3 DNA: TGTGCCAGCAGTCCCCTCCGCGGGGGCTCTGAAGCTTTCTTT; CDR3 protein: CASSPLRGGSEAFF
clone size: medium-sized; J gene: TRBJ2-1; D gene: NA; CDR3 length: 13; V gene: TRBV11-2; CDR3 DNA: TGTGCCAGCAGCTTAGATCGGTTAAATGAGCAGTTCTTC; CDR3 protein: CASSLDRLNEQFF
clone size: large; J gene: TRBJ2-3; D gene: TRBD2; CDR3 length: 16; V gene: TRBV11-2; CDR3 DNA: TGTGCCAGCAGCCCTACCCGGACTAGAAACACAGATACGCAGTATTTT; CDR3 protein: CASSPTRTRNTDTQYF
clone size: few; J gene: TRBJ2-7; D gene: NA; CDR3 length: 14; V gene: TRBV11-2; CDR3 DNA: TGTGCCAGCAGCTTAGCGGGGCCCCCCTACGAGCAGTACTTC; CDR3 protein: CASSLAGPPYEQYF
clone size: many; J gene: TRBJ2-1; D gene: TRBD1; CDR3 length: 14; V gene: TRBV2; CDR3 DNA: TGTGCCAGCAGGAGAGGGACAGGGAACAATGAGCAGTTCTTC; CDR3 protein: CASRRGTGNNEQFF
clone size: NA; J gene: TRBJ2-5; D gene: TRBD2; CDR3 length: 15; V gene: TRBV10-3; CDR3 DNA: TGTGCCACGAGGGGCACTAGCGGTGCTCAAGAGACCCAGTACTTC; CDR3 protein: CATRGTSGAQETQYF
clone size: many; J gene: TRBJ2-1; D gene: NA; CDR3 length: 13; V gene: TRBV2; CDR3 DNA: TGTGCCAGCCTTTGGCAGGGGGGGGCTGAGCAGTTCTTC; CDR3 protein: CASLWQGGAEQFF
clone size: many; J gene: TRBJ2-1; D gene: TRBD2; CDR3 length: 15; V gene: TRBV20-1; CDR3 DNA: TGCAGTGCTAGAAAAGCGGGAGGGCCCTTCAATGAGCAGTTCTTC; CDR3 protein: CSARKAGGPFNEQFF
clone size: NA; J gene: TRBJ1-1; D gene: NA; CDR3 length: 16; V gene: TRBV5-1; CDR3 DNA: TGCGCCAGCAGCGCCGGACAAGGCGGTTTGAACACTGAAGCTTTCTTT; CDR3 protein: CASSAGQGGLNTEAFF
clone size: many; J gene: TRBJ2-7; D gene: NA; CDR3 length: 13; V gene: TRBV11-3; CDR3 DNA: TGTGCCAGCAGCTTAGGAAGGTTCGGTGAGCAGTACTTC; CDR3 protein: CASSLGRFGEQYF
clone size: medium-sized; J gene: TRBJ2-7; D gene: NA; CDR3 length: 16; V gene: TRBV6-6; CDR3 DNA: TGTGCCAGCAGTTACGGGTCCGGGACGGTAACCTACGAGCAGTACTTC; CDR3 protein: CASSYGSGTVTYEQYF
clone size: many; J gene: TRBJ2-3; D gene: TRBD1; CDR3 length: 14; V gene: TRBV2; CDR3 DNA: TGTGCCAGCAGGCCGGGACAGCTAGCCGATACGCAGTATTTT; CDR3 protein: CASRPGQLADTQYF
clone size: NA; J gene: TRBJ2-5; D gene: TRBD2; CDR3 length: 17; V gene: TRBV4-1; CDR3 DNA: TGCGCCAGCAGCTCACGGACAACTAGCGGGAGTGAAAAGACCCAGTACTTC; CDR3 protein: CASSSRTTSGSEKTQYF
clone size: many; J gene: TRBJ1-4; D gene: TRBD1; CDR3 length: 16; V gene: TRBV27; CDR3 DNA: TGTGCCAGCAGTTCCCTGACAGGGGGAAGGCGAGAAAAACTGTTTTTT; CDR3 protein: CASSSLTGGRREKLFF
clone size: many; J gene: TRBJ1-2; D gene: TRBD1; CDR3 length: 13; V gene: TRBV2; CDR3 DNA: TGTGCCAGCAGTTGGGACAGGAACTATGGCTACACCTTC; CDR3 protein: CASSWDRNYGYTF
clone size: NA; J gene: TRBJ2-3; D gene: NA; CDR3 length: 15; V gene: TRBV10-3; CDR3 DNA: TGTGCCATCAGTGGGGCCGGGGGAGCTGGAGATACGCAGTATTTT; CDR3 protein: CAISGAGGAGDTQYF
clone size: medium-sized; J gene: TRBJ2-2; D gene: NA; CDR3 length: 16; V gene: TRBV4-1; CDR3 DNA: TGCGCCAGCAGCCAAGCTTCCGGACCGAACACCGGGGAGCTGTTTTTT; CDR3 protein: CASSQASGPNTGELFF